The present TCR beta chain was sequenced within a study of T cell responses to AZD1222 COVID-19 vaccine. For the study at large: Timing groups of about 4 and about 12 weeks for second doses were pooled.

As regards this clone: Its specificity is not known.

Findings and caveats of the study: With two AZD1222 doses given, Spike-specific TCR breadth and depth both rose. Regions left unmutated in variants are reportedly the target of nearly half of spike-specific TCRs.

Produced via immunoSEQ multiplex PCR; TCRdb's table is partial and in-frame only. The sample lists tens of thousands of clones, approximately 88% seen once, with 2.4% in the top ten. This receptor was obtained from an adult in good health. Sample: peripheral blood, taken on day 0 of AZD1222 vaccination.

For the CDR3, the DNA is TGTGCCACCGCGGTCTGGCCATGGTACGAGCAGTACTTC. Protein sequence: CATAVWPWYEQYF. The J gene is TRBJ2-7, the V gene TRBV6-5; D unclear. Trimming stripped 10 bases from V and 4 bases from J, with 17 bases between. This CDR3 has 13 amino acids. Per the germline V gene, CDR1 is MNHEY and CDR2 is SVGAGI.